The source of this T cell receptor (beta chain) is a study of glioma-infiltrating T cells after dendritic cell vaccination. The assay was immunoSEQ multiplex PCR, and TCRdb's table has in-frame clones only and misses some. The sample carries about 100,000 clones, over 80% recorded once. The time point was: after dendritic cell vaccination, including at tumor progression/relapse. Germline V CDR1 and CDR2: SGHDT, YYEEEE. J lost 3 bases, V lost 3 bases, and 12 bases had no gene match. The CDR3 runs 16 residues. The sample in question was blood, obtained after dendritic cell vaccination. The V and J genes are TRBV5-6 and TRBJ2-7, with 7 positions matching TRBD1. The origin of this receptor is a human donor with glioblastoma. The CDR3 DNA is TGTGCCAGCAGCTCCGCAGTCGCCGACAGGGACTACGAGCAGTACTTC. Translating gives CASSSAVADRDYEQYF.